The 24 T cell receptor beta chains given below trace back to one sample, sequenced in a study of shared clonotypes between healthy human individuals. Naive CD8 isolation took CD45RO-negative cells positively selected for CCR7 and excluded terminally differentiated effector memory CD45RA+ cells. Produced via immunoSEQ multiplex PCR; TCRdb's table is partial and in-frame only. The sample carries some 2.1 million clones, about 94% recorded once. Sequencing was carried out using naive CD8+ T cells from PBMCs. Source of these receptors: a man aged 18-30 years in good health. Some clones in this sample may be carry-over from other donors' samples.

The V gene is TRBV29-1, the J gene TRBJ2-4, with TRBD2 matching 11 bases. Germline V lookup: CDR1 SQVTM, CDR2 ANQGSEA. The CDR3 length is 20 residues. V dropped 6 bases and J dropped 0; count of bases not matched to a gene: 19. DNA of the CDR3: TGCAGCGTGGCCGGAACGCTAGCGGGAGGCCGGCATGGAGCCAAAAACATTCAGTACTTC. Protein product: CSVAGTLAGGRHGAKNIQYF.

The CDR3: CASSIYIKGNEQFF. The CDR3 DNA sequence: TGTGCCAGCAGCATTTATATTAAGGGCAATGAGCAGTTCTTC. This rearrangement joins TRBV5-4 to TRBJ2-1; D gene unclear. Germline CDR1 reads SGHNT; CDR2 reads YYREEE (reference sequence). This CDR3 contains 14 residues. V was shortened by 4 bases and J by 6 bases, with 14 bases between the two germline ends.

As DNA, the CDR3 is TGCGCCAGCAGCCAAGCTTCAACTTACAATGAGCAGTTCTTC. Protein: CASSQASTYNEQFF. This chain connects TRBV4-1 to TRBJ2-1; D unclear. The CDR3 totals 14 residues. Trimming stripped 1 base from V and 4 bases from J, with 8 bases between. CDR1 and CDR2 from the germline V gene are MGHRA and YSYEKL.

This rearrangement joins TRBV7-9 to TRBJ2-2, with D hard to call. V shed 0 bases and J shed 6 bases, with 8 bases lying between them. Germline assignment: CDR1 SEHNR and CDR2 FQNEAQ (reference sequence). This CDR3 has 14 amino acids. CDR3 nucleotides: TGTGCCAGCAGCTTAGCGCCCACAGCCGGGGAGCTGTTTTTT. It codes for CASSLAPTAGELFF. The variable domain in full, completed from reference TRBV7-9 and TRBJ2-2, reads DTGVSQNPRHKITKRGQNVTFRCDPISEHNRLYWYRQTLGQGPEFLTYFQNEAQLEKSRLLSDRFSAERPKGSFSTLEIQRTEQGDSAMYLCASSLAPTAGELFFGEGSRLTVL.

J is TRBJ2-3 and V is TRBV7-9; TRBD2 matches 12 bases. The CDR3 totals 16 residues. Germline V lookup: CDR1 SEHNR, CDR2 FQNEAQ (reference sequence). Losses at the gene ends were 1 base for V and 2 bases for J; bases not matched to a gene: 1. CDR3 in DNA: TGTGCCAGCAGCTTAGGGACTAGCGGGATCACAGATACGCAGTATTTT. This sequence encodes CASSLGTSGITDTQYF.

A remark on this clone: In the same sample, other DNA sequences code for this CDR3. The chain joins TRBV27 to TRBJ2-7; D is unresolved. V was pared by 3 bases and J by 4 bases, with 10 bases between. Germline values: CDR1 MNHEY, CDR2 SMNVEV (reference sequence). The CDR3 consists of 13 residues. The CDR3 bases are TGTGCCAGCAGTTTCAAAGGGTCGTACGAGCAGTACTTC. Its translation: CASSFKGSYEQYF.

The chain uses TRBV2 and TRBJ2-3; 8 nucleotides line up with TRBD2. CDR3 length: 16 amino acids. V lost 4 bases to trimming and J lost 0 bases; unmatched junction nucleotides: 6. Per germline, CDR1 SNHLY and CDR2 FYNNEI. The CDR3 nucleotides are TGTGCCAGCAGTGTAGGACTAGCACCGAGCACAGATACGCAGTATTTT. It codes for CASSVGLAPSTDTQYF.

The chain couples TRBV11-2 to TRBJ2-3, with TRBD2 as a possible D gene (5 bases). The V and J ends lost 1 base and 5 bases respectively, with 13 bases between them. This CDR3 region has 15 residues. Germline CDR1 reads SGHAT; CDR2 reads FQNNGV. CDR3 loop: CASSLGTAAGDTQYF. The CDR3 DNA reads as TGTGCCAGCAGCTTAGGAACCGCGGCGGGAGATACGCAGTATTTT.

The V gene is TRBV4-3, the J gene TRBJ2-1; 9 nucleotides line up with TRBD2. Trimming at V came to 2 bases and at J to 3 bases, leaving 5 bases not matched to a gene. Germline V gene sequence: CDR1 LGHNA, CDR2 YSLEER. The CDR3 runs 16 residues. The CDR3 sequence: CASSQYFSGSYNEQFF. CDR3 nucleotides: TGCGCCAGCAGCCAATACTTTAGCGGGAGCTACAATGAGCAGTTCTTC.

This clone appeared a single time. DNA for the CDR3: TGTGCCAGCAGCTTAGCAGGGAAGGAGCTGTTTTTT. This gives the protein CASSLAGKELFF. The gene calls are TRBV11-2 and TRBJ1-4; possibly TRBD1 for D (5 bases). The end of the DNA fits TRBJ2-2 better, so the J call may be wrong. The CDR3 extends over 12 amino acids. Per germline, CDR1 SGHAT and CDR2 FQNNGV.

The V call is TRBV27, the J call TRBJ2-1; TRBD1 matches 8 bases. Germline V gene lookup returns CDR1 MNHEY and CDR2 SMNVEV (reference sequence). Trimming at V came to 4 bases and at J to 3 bases, leaving 5 bases not matched to a gene. The CDR3 extends over 15 amino acids. In DNA, the CDR3 is TGTGCCAGCAGTTCCGACAGGGGACTCTACAATGAGCAGTTCTTC. Residues: CASSSDRGLYNEQFF.

This clone came up once. The rearrangement uses TRBV2 and TRBJ2-2, with 10 positions matching TRBD2. Germline-derived CDR1 and CDR2 are SNHLY and FYNNEI. There are 14 residues in the CDR3. The trim removed 9 bases at V and 7 bases at J, leaving 8 bases unmatched. Here the CDR3 DNA reads TGTGCCAGTACAAGCGGGAGGGCCTTCGGGGAGCTGTTTTTT. Encoded protein: CASTSGRAFGELFF.

This chain links TRBV9 with TRBJ2-7, with D perhaps given as TRBD1 or TRBD2 (5 bases each). The V gene's germline CDR1 is SGDLS and CDR2 YYNGEE. This CDR3 spans 14 amino acids. V was clipped by 0 bases and J by 4 bases, with 11 bases between them. The CDR3 here is CASSVGDLQYEQYF. The DNA of the CDR3 is TGTGCCAGCAGCGTAGGGGACCTACAATACGAGCAGTACTTC. Using reference TRBV9 and TRBJ2-7 for the parts outside the CDR3, the full variable domain is DSGVTQTPKHLITATGQRVTLRCSPRSGDLSVYWYQQSLDQGLQFLIQYYNGEERAKGNILERFSAQQFPDLHSELNLSSLELGDSALYFCASSVGDLQYEQYFGPGTRLTVT.

V gene TRBV18 combines with J gene TRBJ2-7, with TRBD1 matching over 7 bases. Germline-derived CDR1 and CDR2 are KGHSH and LQKENI. The CDR3 sequence is 15 residues long. V was clipped by 3 bases and J by 0 bases; unmatched bases: 5. CDR3 nucleotides: TGTGCCAGCTCACCCGCCTGGACAGGCTCCTACGAGCAGTACTTC. Its translation is CASSPAWTGSYEQYF.

The rearrangement joins TRBV6-6 to TRBJ2-5; D unclear. The germline gives CDR1 MNHNY, CDR2 SVGAGI (reference sequence). The CDR3 has 15 residues. V lost 0 bases and J lost 4, with 12 bases in between. The CDR3 DNA reads as TGTGCCAGCAGTTACTCGTTTGGGCTAGGAGAGACCCAGTACTTC. This sequence encodes CASSYSFGLGETQYF.

The rearrangement joins TRBV28 to TRBJ2-7; the match to TRBD2 covers 16 bases. The CDR3 contains 17 residues. With 2 bases clipped from V and 4 bases from J, the junction kept 5 bases outside the gene matches. CDR1 is MDHEN, CDR2 SYDVKM, per germline. The CDR3 sequence: CASSLRGLAGGPYEQYF. The DNA of the CDR3 is TGTGCCAGCAGTTTAAGGGGACTAGCGGGAGGGCCGTACGAGCAGTACTTC.

The J gene is TRBJ2-1, the V gene TRBV27; 7 bases are shared with TRBD1. The CDR3 is 14 amino acids. V lost 7 bases to trimming and J lost 2 bases; unmatched junction nucleotides: 5. Germline V lookup: CDR1 MNHEY, CDR2 SMNVEV (reference sequence). The DNA for the CDR3 is TGTGCCAGCACCCCGACAGGGCCCTACAATGAGCAGTTCTTC. Residues: CASTPTGPYNEQFF.

The chain employs TRBV6-1 and TRBJ2-1; D possibly corresponds to TRBD1 (5 bases). CDR3 length: 13 residues. Germline-derived CDR1 and CDR2 are MNHNS and SASEGT. V lost 1 base, J lost 8 bases, and 9 bases lay in between. DNA for the CDR3: TGTGCCAGCAGTGAAGGCAGGGTAGATGAGCAGTTCTTC. Translated: CASSEGRVDEQFF.

This clone was observed once. The chain employs TRBV27 and TRBJ2-1; 8 bases are shared with TRBD1. V lost 5 bases to trimming and J lost 6 bases; unmatched junction nucleotides: 9. This CDR3 is built from 15 residues. The germline CDR1 and CDR2 sequences are MNHEY and SMNVEV (reference sequence). The CDR3 nucleotides read TGTGCCAGCAGTACTCCCCGGACAGGGATCAATGAGCAGTTCTTC. This gives the protein CASSTPRTGINEQFF.

This chain uses TRBV18 with TRBJ2-2, with a tentative D call TRBD2 (6 bases). Germline loops: CDR1 KGHSH, CDR2 LQKENI. The CDR3 totals 14 residues. The germline V and J ends were trimmed by 0 bases and 6 bases, with 8 bases remaining between them. The CDR3 loop reads CASSPPWGAGELFF. The CDR3 DNA is TGTGCCAGCTCACCACCGTGGGGGGCCGGGGAGCTGTTTTTT.

This clone was seen a few times. Other DNA variants within this sample encode the same CDR3. This sequence joins TRBV11-2 and TRBJ2-7; no reliable D call. Germline values: CDR1 SGHAT, CDR2 FQNNGV. V gave up 0 bases and J gave up 6 bases, with 0 bases separating them. This CDR3 region has 10 residues. As DNA, the CDR3 is TGTGCCAGCAGCTTAGACGAGCAGTACTTC. Translation gives CASSLDEQYF.

In regard to this clone: The same CDR3 arises from other DNA sequences in this sample as well. CDR3 sequence (DNA): TGTGCCAGCAGTTTAGGGACTGGAGTTAGCTACGAGCAGTACTTC. Translating gives CASSLGTGVSYEQYF. The chain uses TRBV27 and TRBJ2-7, with D possibly TRBD2 on 6 matching bases. V lost 2 bases and J 3 bases, leaving 14 bases between the germline ends. In germline, CDR1 is MNHEY, CDR2 SMNVEV (reference sequence). The CDR3 runs to 15 residues.

The V and J genes are TRBV28 and TRBJ1-1, with 7 bases that match TRBD1. The CDR3 covers 15 residues. CDR1 is MDHEN, CDR2 SYDVKM, per germline. J gave up 0 bases and V 5 bases, and 6 bases lay outside the gene matches. This CDR3 is CASSQETGLNTEAFF. CDR3 bases: TGTGCCAGCAGTCAGGAGACAGGGCTGAACACTGAAGCTTTCTTT.

This rearrangement joins TRBV27 to TRBJ1-2, with 7 bases that match TRBD1. Germline lookup yields CDR1 MNHEY and CDR2 SMNVEV (reference sequence). With 6 bases clipped from V and 6 bases from J, the junction kept 16 bases outside the gene matches. This CDR3 is built from 16 residues. The CDR3: CASRPRTGARGHGYTF. DNA for the CDR3: TGTGCCAGCAGACCCCGCACAGGGGCTCGCGGCCATGGCTACACCTTC.